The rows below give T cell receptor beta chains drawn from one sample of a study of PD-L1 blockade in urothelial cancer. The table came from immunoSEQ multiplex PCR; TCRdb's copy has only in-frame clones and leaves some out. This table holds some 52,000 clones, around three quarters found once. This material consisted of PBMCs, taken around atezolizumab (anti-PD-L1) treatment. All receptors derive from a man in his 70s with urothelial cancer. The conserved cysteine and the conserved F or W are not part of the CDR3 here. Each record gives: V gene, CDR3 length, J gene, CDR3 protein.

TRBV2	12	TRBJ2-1	ASRIEQGWSEQF
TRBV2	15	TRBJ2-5	ASSFGTSGGAGETQY
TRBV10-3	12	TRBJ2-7	AITVTSASYEQY
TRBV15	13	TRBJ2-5	ATSREGQSQETQY
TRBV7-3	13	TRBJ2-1	ASSLTGTNYNEQF
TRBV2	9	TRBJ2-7	ASNYRDEQY
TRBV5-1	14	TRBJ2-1	ASSLAGGRGRNEQF
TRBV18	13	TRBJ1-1	ASSLFGTANTEAF
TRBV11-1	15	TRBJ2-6	ASSFGTGLAGANVLT
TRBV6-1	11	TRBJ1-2	ASSETGLYGYT
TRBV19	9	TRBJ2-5	ASSIMETQY
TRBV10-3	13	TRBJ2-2	AISESNRATGELF
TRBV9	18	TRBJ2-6	ASSPRFGGQGLSGANVLT
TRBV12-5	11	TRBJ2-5	ASGLQQGWTQY
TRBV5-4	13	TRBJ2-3	ASSLATGGQDTQY
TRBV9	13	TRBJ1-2	ASSLGTGLNYGYT
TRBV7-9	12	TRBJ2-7	ASSLTGGGSEQY
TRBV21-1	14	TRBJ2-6	ASSKAAGDGANVLT
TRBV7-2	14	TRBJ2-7	ASSLGYGGAGGEQY
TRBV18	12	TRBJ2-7	ASSPVGRREEQY
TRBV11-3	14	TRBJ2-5	ASSSQTSQKAETQY
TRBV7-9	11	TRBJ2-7	ASSPWTGDEQY
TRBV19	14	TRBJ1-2	ASSMQLTGVRYGYT
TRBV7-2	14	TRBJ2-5	ASSLVGGGAGETQY
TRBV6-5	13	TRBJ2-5	ASSPPGGGQETQY
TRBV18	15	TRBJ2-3	ASSPALASGGTDTQY
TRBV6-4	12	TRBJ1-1	ASKQGAQNTEAF
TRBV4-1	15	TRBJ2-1	ASSRGLAAQTWNEQF
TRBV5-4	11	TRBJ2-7	ASSLAGTSEQY
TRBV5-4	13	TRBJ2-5	ASSLFSSGIETQY
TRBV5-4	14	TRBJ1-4	ASSSSTGTENEKLF
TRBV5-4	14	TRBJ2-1	ASSPKRLGRYNEQF
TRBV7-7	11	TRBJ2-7	ASSLVEGYEQY
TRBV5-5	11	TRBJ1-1	ASSLPSDREAF
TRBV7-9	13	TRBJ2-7	ASSSSWDRGNEQY
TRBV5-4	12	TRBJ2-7	ASSPGLAENEQY
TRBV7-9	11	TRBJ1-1	ASSLESIRGAF
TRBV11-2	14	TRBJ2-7	ASSPRGGQRTYEQY
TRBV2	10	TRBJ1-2	ASSETNYGYT
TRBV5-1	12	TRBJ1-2	ASSTGQGAGGYT
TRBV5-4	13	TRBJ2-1	ASRRTSGGRNEQF
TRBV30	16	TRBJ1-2	AWSVGGTPGGKNYGYT
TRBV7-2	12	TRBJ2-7	ASSLATGRYEQY
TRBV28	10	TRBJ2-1	ASWMTGEEKF
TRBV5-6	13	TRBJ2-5	ASSLRRDVKETQY